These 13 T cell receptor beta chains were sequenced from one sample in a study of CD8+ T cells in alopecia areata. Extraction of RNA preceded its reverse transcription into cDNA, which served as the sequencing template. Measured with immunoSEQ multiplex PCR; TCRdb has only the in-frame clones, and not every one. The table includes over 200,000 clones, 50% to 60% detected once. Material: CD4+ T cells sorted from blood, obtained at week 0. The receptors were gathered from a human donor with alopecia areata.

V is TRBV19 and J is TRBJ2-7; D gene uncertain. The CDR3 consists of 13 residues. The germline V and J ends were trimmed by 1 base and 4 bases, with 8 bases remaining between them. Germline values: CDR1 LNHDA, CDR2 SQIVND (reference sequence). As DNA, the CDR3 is TGTGCCAGTAGTATAGTCTCGGGTTACGAGCAGTACTTC. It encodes CASSIVSGYEQYF.

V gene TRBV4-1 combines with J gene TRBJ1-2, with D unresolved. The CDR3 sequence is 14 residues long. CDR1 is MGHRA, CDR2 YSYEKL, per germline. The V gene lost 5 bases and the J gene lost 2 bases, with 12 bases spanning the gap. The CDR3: CASSSSGENYGYTF. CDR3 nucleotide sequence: TGCGCCAGCAGCTCCTCGGGCGAAAACTATGGCTACACCTTC.

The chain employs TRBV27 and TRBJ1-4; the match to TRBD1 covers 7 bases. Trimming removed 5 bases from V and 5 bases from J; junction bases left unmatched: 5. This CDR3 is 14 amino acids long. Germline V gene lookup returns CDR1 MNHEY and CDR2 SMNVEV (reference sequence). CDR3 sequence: CASSPDRINEKLFF. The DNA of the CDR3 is TGTGCCAGCAGTCCGGACAGGATAAATGAAAAACTGTTTTTT.

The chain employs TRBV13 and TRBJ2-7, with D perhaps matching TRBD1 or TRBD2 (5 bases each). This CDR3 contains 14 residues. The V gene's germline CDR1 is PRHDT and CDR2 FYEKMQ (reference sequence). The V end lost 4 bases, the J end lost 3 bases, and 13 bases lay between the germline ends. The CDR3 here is CASSSTSRGYEQYF. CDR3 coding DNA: TGTGCCAGCAGCTCTACTAGTAGGGGCTACGAGCAGTACTTC.

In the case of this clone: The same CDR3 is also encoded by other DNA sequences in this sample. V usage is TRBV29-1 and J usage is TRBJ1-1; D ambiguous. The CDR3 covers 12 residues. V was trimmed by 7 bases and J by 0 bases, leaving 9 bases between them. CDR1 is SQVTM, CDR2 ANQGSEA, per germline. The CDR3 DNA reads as TGCAGCGGCGGTGGAATGAACACTGAAGCTTTCTTT. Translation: CSGGGMNTEAFF.

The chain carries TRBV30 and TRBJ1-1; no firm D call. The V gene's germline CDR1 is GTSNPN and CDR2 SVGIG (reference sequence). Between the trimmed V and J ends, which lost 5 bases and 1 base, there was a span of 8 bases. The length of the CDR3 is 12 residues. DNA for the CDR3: TGTGCCTGGTCACATCCGAACACTGAAGCTTTCTTT. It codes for CAWSHPNTEAFF.

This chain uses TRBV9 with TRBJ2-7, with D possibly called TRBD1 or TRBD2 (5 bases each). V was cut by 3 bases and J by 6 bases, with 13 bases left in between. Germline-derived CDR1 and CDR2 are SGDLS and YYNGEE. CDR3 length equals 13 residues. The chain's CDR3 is CASSADPGTEQYF. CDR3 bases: TGTGCCAGCAGCGCCGATCCGGGGACCGAGCAGTACTTC.

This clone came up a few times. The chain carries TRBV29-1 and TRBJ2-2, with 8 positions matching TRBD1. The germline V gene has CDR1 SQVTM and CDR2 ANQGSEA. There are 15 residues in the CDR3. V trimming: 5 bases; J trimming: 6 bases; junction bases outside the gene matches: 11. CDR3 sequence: CSVPGQGTGAGELFF. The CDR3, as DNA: TGCAGCGTTCCTGGACAGGGCACAGGGGCCGGGGAGCTGTTTTTT.

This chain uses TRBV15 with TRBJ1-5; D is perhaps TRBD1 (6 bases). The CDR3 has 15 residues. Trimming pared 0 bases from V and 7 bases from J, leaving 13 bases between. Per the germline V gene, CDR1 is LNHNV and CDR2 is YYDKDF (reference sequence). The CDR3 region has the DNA TGTGCCACCAGCAGAGATAGACAGGTCAACCAGCCCCAGCATTTT. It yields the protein CATSRDRQVNQPQHF.

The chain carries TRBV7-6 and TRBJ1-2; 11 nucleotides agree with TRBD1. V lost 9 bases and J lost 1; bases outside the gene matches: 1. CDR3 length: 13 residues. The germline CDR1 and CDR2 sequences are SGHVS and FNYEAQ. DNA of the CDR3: TGTGCCAGAGGGACAGGGGGTAACTATGGCTACACCTTC. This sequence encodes CARGTGGNYGYTF.

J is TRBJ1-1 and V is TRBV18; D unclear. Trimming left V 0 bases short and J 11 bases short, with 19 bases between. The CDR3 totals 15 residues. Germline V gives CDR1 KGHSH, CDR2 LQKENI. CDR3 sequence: CASSPPGSRPISAFF. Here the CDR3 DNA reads TGTGCCAGCTCACCACCGGGATCACGACCGATTTCGGCTTTCTTT.

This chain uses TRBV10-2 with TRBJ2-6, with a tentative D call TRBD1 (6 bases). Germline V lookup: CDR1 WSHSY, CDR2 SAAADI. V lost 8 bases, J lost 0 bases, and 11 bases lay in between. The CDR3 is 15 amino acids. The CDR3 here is CASQDSISGANVLTF. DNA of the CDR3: TGCGCCAGCCAGGACAGCATCTCTGGGGCCAACGTCCTGACTTTC.

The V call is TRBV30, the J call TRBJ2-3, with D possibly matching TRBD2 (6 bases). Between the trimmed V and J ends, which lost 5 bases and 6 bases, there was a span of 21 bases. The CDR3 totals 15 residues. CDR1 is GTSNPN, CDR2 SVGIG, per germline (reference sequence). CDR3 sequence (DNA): TGTGCCTGGCGCGGTGGGGGGTGGATCTGGGATACGCAGTATTTT. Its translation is CAWRGGGWIWDTQYF.